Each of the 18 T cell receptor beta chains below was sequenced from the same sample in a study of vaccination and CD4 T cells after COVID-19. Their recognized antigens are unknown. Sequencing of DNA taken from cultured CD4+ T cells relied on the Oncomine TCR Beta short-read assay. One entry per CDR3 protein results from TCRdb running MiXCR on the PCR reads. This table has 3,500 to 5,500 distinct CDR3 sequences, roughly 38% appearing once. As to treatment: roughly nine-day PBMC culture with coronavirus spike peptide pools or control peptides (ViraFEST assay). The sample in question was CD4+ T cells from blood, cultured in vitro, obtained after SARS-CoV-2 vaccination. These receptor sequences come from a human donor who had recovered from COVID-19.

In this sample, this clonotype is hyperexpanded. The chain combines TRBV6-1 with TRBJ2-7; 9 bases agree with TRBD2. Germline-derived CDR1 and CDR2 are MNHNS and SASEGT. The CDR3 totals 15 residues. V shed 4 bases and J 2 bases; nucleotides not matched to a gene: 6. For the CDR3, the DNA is TGTGCCAGCAGTGTTAGCGGGAGAGGAACCTACGAGCAGTACTTC. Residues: CASSVSGRGTYEQYF.

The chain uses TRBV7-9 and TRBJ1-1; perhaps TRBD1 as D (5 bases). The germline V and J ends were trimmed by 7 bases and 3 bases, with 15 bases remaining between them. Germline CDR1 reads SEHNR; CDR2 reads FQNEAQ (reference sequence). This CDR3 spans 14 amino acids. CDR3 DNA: TGTGCCAGCACCCTGGGCCAGGGACACACTGAAGCTTTCTTT. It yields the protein CASTLGQGHTEAFF.

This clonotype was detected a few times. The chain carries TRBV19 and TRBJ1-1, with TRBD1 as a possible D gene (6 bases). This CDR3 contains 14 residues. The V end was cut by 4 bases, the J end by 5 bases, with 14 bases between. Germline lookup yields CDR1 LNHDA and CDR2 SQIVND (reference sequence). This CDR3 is CASSTRGSNTEAFF. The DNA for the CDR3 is TGTGCCAGTAGTACAAGGGGGAGCAATACTGAAGCTTTCTTT.

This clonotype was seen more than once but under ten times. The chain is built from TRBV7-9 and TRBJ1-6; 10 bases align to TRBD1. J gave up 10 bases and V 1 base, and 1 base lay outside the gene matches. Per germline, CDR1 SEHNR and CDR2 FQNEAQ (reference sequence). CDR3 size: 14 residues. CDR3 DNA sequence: TGTGCCAGCAGCTTAGGGACAGGGGGATCACCCCTCCACTTT. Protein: CASSLGTGGSPLHF. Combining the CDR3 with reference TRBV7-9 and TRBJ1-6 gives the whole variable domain DTGVSQNPRHKITKRGQNVTFRCDPISEHNRLYWYRQTLGQGPEFLTYFQNEAQLEKSRLLSDRFSAERPKGSFSTLEIQRTEQGDSAMYLCASSLGTGGSPLHFGNGTRLTVT.

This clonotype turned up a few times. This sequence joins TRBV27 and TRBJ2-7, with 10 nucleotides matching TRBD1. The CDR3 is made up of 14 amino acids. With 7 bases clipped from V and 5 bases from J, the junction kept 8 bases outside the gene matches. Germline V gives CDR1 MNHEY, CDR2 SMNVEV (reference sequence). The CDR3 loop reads CASTPTGGFNEQYF. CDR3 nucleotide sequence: TGTGCCAGCACCCCGACAGGGGGCTTCAACGAGCAGTACTTC.

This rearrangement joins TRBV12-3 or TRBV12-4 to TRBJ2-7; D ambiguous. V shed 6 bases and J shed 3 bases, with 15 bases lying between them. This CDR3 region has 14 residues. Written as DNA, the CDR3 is TGTGCCAGCAGCCTCTCGGGCGGAAGCTACGAGCAGTACTTC. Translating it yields CASSLSGGSYEQYF.

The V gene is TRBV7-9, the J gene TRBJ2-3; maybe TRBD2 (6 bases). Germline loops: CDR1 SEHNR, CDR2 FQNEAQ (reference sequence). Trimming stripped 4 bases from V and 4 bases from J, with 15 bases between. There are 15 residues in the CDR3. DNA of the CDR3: TGTGCCAGCAGCTCCCGGTCGACTAGTTCAGATACGCAGTATTTT. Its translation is CASSSRSTSSDTQYF.

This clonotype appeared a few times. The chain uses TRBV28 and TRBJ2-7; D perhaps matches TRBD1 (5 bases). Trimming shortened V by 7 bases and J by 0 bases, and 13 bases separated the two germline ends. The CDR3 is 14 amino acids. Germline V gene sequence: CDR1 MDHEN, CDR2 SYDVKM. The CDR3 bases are TGTGCCAGCATATTAGGACACAGCTCCTACGAGCAGTACTTC. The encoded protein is CASILGHSSYEQYF.

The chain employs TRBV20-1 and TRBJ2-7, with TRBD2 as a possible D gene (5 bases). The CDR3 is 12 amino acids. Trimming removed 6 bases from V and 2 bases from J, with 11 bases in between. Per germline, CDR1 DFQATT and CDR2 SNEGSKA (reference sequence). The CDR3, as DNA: TGCAGTGCCCGTCGGGGTCCCTACGAGCAGTACTTC. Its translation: CSARRGPYEQYF.

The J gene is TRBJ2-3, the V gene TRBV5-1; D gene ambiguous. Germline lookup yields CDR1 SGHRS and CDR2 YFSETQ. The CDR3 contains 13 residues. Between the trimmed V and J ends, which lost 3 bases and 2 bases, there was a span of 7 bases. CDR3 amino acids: CASSYPNTDTQYF. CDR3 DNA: TGCGCCAGCAGCTACCCCAACACAGATACGCAGTATTTT.

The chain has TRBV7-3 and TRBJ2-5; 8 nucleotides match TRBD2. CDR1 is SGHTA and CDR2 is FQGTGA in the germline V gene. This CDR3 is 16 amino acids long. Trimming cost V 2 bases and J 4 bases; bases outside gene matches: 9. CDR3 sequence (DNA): TGTGCCAGCAGCTTACCGGGGTCGGGAGGGCGAGAGACCCAGTACTTC. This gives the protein CASSLPGSGGRETQYF.

CDR3 DNA: TGTGCCAGCAGTGATGGGACAGGCTCGGGCAATCAGCCCCAGCATTTT. Residues: CASSDGTGSGNQPQHF. The chain is built from TRBV6-1 and TRBJ1-5, with 8 bases matching TRBD1. Germline CDR1 MNHNS, CDR2 SASEGT. The CDR3 consists of 16 residues. V shed 3 bases, J shed 2 bases, and the junction held 6 bases outside the gene matches.

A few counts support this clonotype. The chain's CDR3 is CASRGLNQPQHF. Here the CDR3 DNA reads TGTGCCAGCAGGGGGTTAAACCAGCCCCAGCATTTT. The J gene is TRBJ1-5, the V gene TRBV6-1, with D unclear. The CDR3 has 12 residues. V was cut by 6 bases and J by 7 bases, with 10 bases left in between. The germline gives CDR1 MNHNS, CDR2 SASEGT.

The CDR3 sequence is CASIMRGRGGETQYF. CDR3 DNA: TGTGCCAGCATAATGAGGGGCCGGGGGGGTGAGACCCAGTACTTC. The V gene is TRBV11-3, the J gene TRBJ2-5; 8 positions agree with TRBD2. V was pared by 7 bases and J by 5 bases, with 12 bases of the junction left unmatched. The CDR3 has 15 amino acids. From germline, CDR1 is SGHNT and CDR2 YENEEA.

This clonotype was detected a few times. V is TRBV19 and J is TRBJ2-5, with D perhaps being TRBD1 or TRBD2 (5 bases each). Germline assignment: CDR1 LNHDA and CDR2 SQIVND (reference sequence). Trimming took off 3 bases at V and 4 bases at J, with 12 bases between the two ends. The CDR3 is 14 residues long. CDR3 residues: CASSMSGSSETQYF. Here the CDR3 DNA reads TGTGCCAGTAGTATGTCAGGGAGTTCAGAGACCCAGTACTTC.

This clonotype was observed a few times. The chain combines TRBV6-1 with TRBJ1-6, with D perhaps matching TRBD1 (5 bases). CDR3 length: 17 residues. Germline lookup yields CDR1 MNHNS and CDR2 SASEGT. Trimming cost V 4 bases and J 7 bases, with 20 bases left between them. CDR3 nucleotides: TGTGCCAGCAGTGGGACGGGACCGCAGAGAGGCAATTCACCCCTCCACTTT. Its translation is CASSGTGPQRGNSPLHF.

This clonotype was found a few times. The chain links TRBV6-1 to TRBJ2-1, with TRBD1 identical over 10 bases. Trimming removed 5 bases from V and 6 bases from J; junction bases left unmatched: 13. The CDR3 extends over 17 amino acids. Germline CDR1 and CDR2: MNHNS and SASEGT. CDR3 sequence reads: CASSLRRGDRGGNEQFF. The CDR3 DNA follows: TGTGCCAGCAGTCTAAGGAGGGGGGACAGGGGCGGCAATGAGCAGTTCTTC.

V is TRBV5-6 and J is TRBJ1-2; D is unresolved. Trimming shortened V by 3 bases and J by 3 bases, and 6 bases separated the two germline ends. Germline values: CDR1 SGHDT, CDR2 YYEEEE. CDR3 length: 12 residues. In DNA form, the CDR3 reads TGTGCCAGCAGCTCTTTCGACTATGGCTACACCTTC. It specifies CASSSFDYGYTF.